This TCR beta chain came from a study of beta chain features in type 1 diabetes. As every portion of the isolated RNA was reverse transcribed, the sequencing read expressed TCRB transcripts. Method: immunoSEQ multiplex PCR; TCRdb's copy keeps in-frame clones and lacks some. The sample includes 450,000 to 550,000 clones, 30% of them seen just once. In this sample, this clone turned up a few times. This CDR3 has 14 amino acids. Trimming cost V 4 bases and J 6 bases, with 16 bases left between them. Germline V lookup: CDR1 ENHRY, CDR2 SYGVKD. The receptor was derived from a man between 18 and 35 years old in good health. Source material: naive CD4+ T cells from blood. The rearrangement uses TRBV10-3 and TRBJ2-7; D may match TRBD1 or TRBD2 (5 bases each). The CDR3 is CAISAQGDRGEQYF. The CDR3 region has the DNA TGTGCCATCAGTGCCCAGGGAGATCGTGGCGAGCAGTACTTC.